These T cell receptor beta chains were read from a single sample in a study of chemoradiotherapy in HPV16-positive cancers. Using immunoSEQ multiplex PCR, the repertoire was profiled, and TCRdb retains in-frame clones only, with some absent. Seen here are about 8,700 clones, around two thirds observed once, and the top ten hold around 8.1%. This sample was obtained from a patient who underwent chemoradiotherapy. Receptors originate from a human donor with HPV-associated anogenital cancer. Both conserved end residues are part of each CDR3. A D gene is named only where the DNA matches it firmly. Part of the rows lack a size; the others show once, few, many or a class for expanded clones.

j_gene | d_gene | abundance | v_gene | CDR3nt | CDR3aa
TRBJ1-1 | TRBD1 | NA | TRBV5-1 | TGCGCCAGCAGCAAACACAGGGGGTGGATTAATAACACTGAAGCTTTCTTT | CASSKHRGWINNTEAFF
TRBJ2-5 | NA | NA | TRBV5-1 | TGCGCCAGCAGCTTGAGCCCAGGGTGGGAGACCCAGTACTTC | CASSLSPGWETQYF
TRBJ1-1 | NA | NA | TRBV28 | TGTGCCAGCAACCTCGTGAACACTGAAGCTTTCTTT | CASNLVNTEAFF
TRBJ1-2 | NA | NA | TRBV5-6 | TGTGCCAGCTTCAGCCAGGGATACTATGGCTACACCTTC | CASFSQGYYGYTF
TRBJ1-5 | NA | NA | TRBV28 | TGTGCCAGCAGTTTAGGACAGAGCTTAGGCAATCAGCCCCAGCATTTT | CASSLGQSLGNQPQHF
TRBJ2-5 | NA | NA | TRBV5-1 | TGCGCCAGCAACTCCCCCGCAGGGCCGGAGACCCAGTACTTC | CASNSPAGPETQYF
TRBJ2-7 | NA | NA | TRBV30 | TGTGCCTGGAGGGTCAAGGCATCCTACGAGCAGTACTTC | CAWRVKASYEQYF
TRBJ1-5 | NA | few | TRBV4-1 | TGCGCCAGCAGCCAAGATATTATCCGGGATAGCAATCAGCCCCAGCATTTT | CASSQDIIRDSNQPQHF
TRBJ2-2 | TRBD1 | NA | TRBV5-1 | TGCGCCAGCAGCTTACAGGGGCGGAACGGGGAGCTGTTTTTT | CASSLQGRNGELFF
TRBJ2-3 | TRBD2 | large | TRBV4-1 | TGCGCCAGCAGCCCGGGACTAGCGGGAGGGCCATCGACAGATACGCAGTATTTT | CASSPGLAGGPSTDTQYF
TRBJ1-1 | NA | NA | TRBV27 | TGTGCCAGCAGCCAAAAAGGAGGGGGATGGACTGAAGCTTTCTTT | CASSQKGGGWTEAFF
TRBJ1-1 | NA | few | TRBV18 | TGTGCCAGCTCACCCAGCGGGGGTGGCACTGAAGCTTTCTTT | CASSPSGGGTEAFF
TRBJ1-1 | NA | NA | TRBV28 | TGTGCCAGCAGTTTATTTCGGCAGGGAGGGGACACTGAAGCTTTCTTT | CASSLFRQGGDTEAFF
TRBJ2-7 | NA | NA | TRBV7-9 | TGTGCCAGCAGGCGGGACTACGAGCAGTACTTC | CASRRDYEQYF
TRBJ2-7 | NA | once | TRBV19 | TGTGCCAGTAGTATAGTTCCCCCGGGACTGTCCTACGAGCAGTACTTC | CASSIVPPGLSYEQYF
TRBJ2-1 | TRBD1 | NA | TRBV7-6 | TGTGCCAGCAGCTTAGGACAGGGGCCCAACAATGAGCAGTTCTTC | CASSLGQGPNNEQFF
TRBJ2-5 | TRBD1 | NA | TRBV28 | TGTGCCAGCAGTTCGTACCGGGACAGGGGTGAGACCCAGTACTTC | CASSSYRDRGETQYF
TRBJ1-2 | NA | NA | TRBV5-5 | TGTGCCAGCAGCACCAGACAGGCTAACTATGGCTACACCTTC | CASSTRQANYGYTF
TRBJ2-1 | TRBD2 | NA | TRBV4-1 | TGCGCCAGCAGCCGGGGAGGGCTAGCGATCCTTGGGAATGAGCAGTTCTTC | CASSRGGLAILGNEQFF
TRBJ1-2 | NA | NA | TRBV30 | TGTGCCTGGAGTGTAGGACAGATCTATGGCTACACCTTC | CAWSVGQIYGYTF
TRBJ2-5 | TRBD2 | NA | TRBV28 | TGTGCCAGCAGTATTAGCGGGCCCCAAGAGACCCAGTACTTC | CASSISGPQETQYF
TRBJ2-1 | TRBD2 | NA | TRBV9 | TGTGCCAGCAGCTCCCGCTTCGTGGGACTAGCGGGAGCACCCTACAATGAGCAGTTCTTC | CASSSRFVGLAGAPYNEQFF
TRBJ1-5 | TRBD1 | NA | TRBV6-1 | TGTGCCAGCAGTGAAGGGACAGGGGATAGCAATCAGCCCCAGCATTTT | CASSEGTGDSNQPQHF
TRBJ2-4 | NA | NA | TRBV14 | TGTGCCAGCAGTGGGGGCCGCATTCAGTACTTC | CASSGGRIQYF
TRBJ2-1 | NA | once | TRBV6-1 | TGTGCCAGCAGTGAAGTACAGCACAATGAGCAGTTCTTC | CASSEVQHNEQFF
TRBJ2-2 | NA | NA | TRBV7-6 | TGTGCCAGCAGCCATAACACCGGGGAGCTGTTTTTT | CASSHNTGELFF
TRBJ2-7 | TRBD2 | NA | TRBV4-1 | TGCGCCAGCAGCCAAGGGGGGACTAGCGGATACGAGCAGTACTTC | CASSQGGTSGYEQYF
TRBJ2-5 | NA | NA | TRBV6-5 | TGTGCCAGCAGTTACTCTGGGGCTCAAGAGACCCAGTACTTC | CASSYSGAQETQYF
TRBJ1-1 | NA | NA | TRBV19 | TGTGCCAGTACCCGGGAGGGGGTCACTGAAGCTTTCTTT | CASTREGVTEAFF
TRBJ1-5 | NA | few | TRBV19 | TGTGCCAGTAGTATTAAAGGTGGGCTCTATCAGCCCCAGCATTTT | CASSIKGGLYQPQHF
TRBJ1-2 | TRBD1 | NA | TRBV7-2 | TGTGCCAGCAGCCGCCCGACAGGGTTGGGCTATGGCTACACCTTC | CASSRPTGLGYGYTF
TRBJ2-5 | NA | once | TRBV28 | TGTGCCAGCAGTTCGCCCCGTTTGACAGTCCAAGAGACCCAGTACTTC | CASSSPRLTVQETQYF
TRBJ2-5 | TRBD1 | NA | TRBV5-8 | TGTGCCAGCAGCCGGACAGGGGTGGAGACCCAGTACTTC | CASSRTGVETQYF
TRBJ1-1 | NA | few | TRBV7-2 | TGTGCCAGCAGCTTAGCGCTGGGGGCAGGGGTAGGCACTGAAGCTTTCTTT | CASSLALGAGVGTEAFF